Listed here are 8 T cell receptor beta chains from one sample, sequenced in a study of human T cells and chemical hapten exposure. Documented time point: pre-sensitization, week 0. The treatment here: therapeutic diphenylcyclopropenone sensitization with weekly scalp DPC. TCRdb re-derived calls from the RACE reads in MiXCR, one entry per CDR3 protein. The profile shows approximately 260,000 distinct CDR3 sequences, 7.5% to 8% of them singletons. This material consisted of whole blood, taken in connection with sensitization to the hapten diphenylcyclopropenone (DPC). All receptors derive from a man younger than 35 with alopecia areata. Some clones in this sample may be carry-over from other donors' samples.

In the case of this clonotype: A much larger clonotype is one base distant, so this may be a read error. The genes are TRBV5-6 and TRBJ1-5, with TRBD1 matching 8 bases. This CDR3 is built from 14 residues. Unmatched junction bases numbered 2, after V lost 2 bases and J lost 4 bases. The V gene's germline CDR1 is SGHDT and CDR2 YYEEEE. The CDR3 is CASSFRTGNQPQHF. CDR3 DNA sequence: TGTGCCAGCAGCTTTCGGACAGGGAATCAGCCCCAGCATTTT.

The sample holds many counts of this clonotype. This chain links TRBV2 with TRBJ1-5; the match to TRBD1 covers 8 bases. Trimming removed 8 bases from V and 9 bases from J; junction bases left unmatched: 6. CDR3 length equals 12 residues. Germline V CDR1 and CDR2: SNHLY, FYNNEI. CDR3 DNA sequence: TGTGCCAGCCACAGGGGGACAATGCCCCAGCATTTT. This codes for CASHRGTMPQHF.

The genes are TRBV9 and TRBJ2-7, with D unresolved. V shed 4 bases and J shed 0 bases, with 11 bases lying between them. The CDR3 sequence is 14 residues long. Germline CDR1 reads SGDLS; CDR2 reads YYNGEE. CDR3 DNA: TGTGCCAGCAGCCCCCGGCAGAGCTCCTACGAGCAGTACTTC. Translated: CASSPRQSSYEQYF.

In its sample, this clonotype was seen many times. The rearrangement joins TRBV7-9 to TRBJ2-7; D gene uncertain. The CDR3 consists of 12 residues. The germline V gene encodes CDR1 SEHNR and CDR2 FQNEAQ (reference sequence). V lost 1 base and J 5 bases, leaving 6 bases between the germline ends. Here the CDR3 DNA reads TGTGCCAGCAGCTTAGGCCACAACGAGCAGTACTTC. This codes for CASSLGHNEQYF. Variable domain in full (rest from reference TRBV7-9 and TRBJ2-7): DTGVSQNPRHKITKRGQNVTFRCDPISEHNRLYWYRQTLGQGPEFLTYFQNEAQLEKSRLLSDRFSAERPKGSFSTLEIQRTEQGDSAMYLCASSLGHNEQYFGPGTRLTVT.

This clonotype came up a few times. The gene calls are TRBV15 and TRBJ1-3; 8 bases agree with TRBD1. This CDR3 region has 16 residues. The germline CDR1 and CDR2 sequences are LNHNV and YYDKDF (reference sequence). V lost 1 base to trimming and J lost 0 bases; unmatched junction nucleotides: 2. In DNA form, the CDR3 reads TGTGCCACCAGCAGAGGGGACAGGTTCTCTGGAAACACCATATATTTT. Amino acids: CATSRGDRFSGNTIYF.

CDR3 protein: CASSPTGPLNQPQHF. The CDR3 coding sequence is TGTGCCAGCAGTCCAACCGGGCCTCTCAATCAGCCCCAGCATTTT. V is TRBV12-3 or TRBV12-4 and J is TRBJ1-5; D is unresolved. V lost 5 bases and J 3 bases, leaving 14 bases between the germline ends. CDR3 length: 15 residues.

In this sample, this clonotype turned up once. The V and J genes are TRBV5-6 and TRBJ1-4, with D uncertain. CDR3 length equals 14 residues. V was pared by 5 bases and J by 7 bases, with 15 bases between. The germline V gene has CDR1 SGHDT and CDR2 YYEEEE. The CDR3 loop is CASRLGGRSEKLFF. The DNA for the CDR3 is TGTGCCAGCAGACTGGGTGGCAGGAGTGAAAAACTGTTTTTT.

The sample holds many counts of this clonotype. The chain has TRBV7-6 and TRBJ2-3; D may match TRBD1 or TRBD2 (5 bases each). V shed 0 bases and J shed 2 bases, with 9 bases lying between them. From germline, CDR1 is SGHVS and CDR2 FNYEAQ. The CDR3 extends over 15 amino acids. DNA of the CDR3: TGTGCCAGCAGCTTAGCGCCGGGGCTCACAGATACGCAGTATTTT. It codes for CASSLAPGLTDTQYF.